Listed below are T cell receptor beta chains from one sample, sequenced in a study of resident and recirculating memory T cells in vitiligo. Profiled with immunoSEQ multiplex PCR; TCRdb holds only in-frame clones, not every one. The profile shows around 70,000 clones, about 89% of them singletons. Sequenced sample: blood. The source is a male donor with vitiligo. Both conserved end residues are part of each CDR3. D genes are given only for firm matches. Rows may omit the clone size; those that give it use once, few, many or a size class.

cdr3_aa cdr3_nt v_call d_call clone_size j_call cdr3_length
CASSQSLVPGLAGGNTGEETQYF TGTGCCAGCAGCCAGTCATTAGTGCCCGGACTAGCGGGGGGGAACACCGGGGAAGAGACCCAGTACTTC TRBV2 TRBD2 - TRBJ2-5 23
CASGKDGGLAKNIQYF TGTGCCAGCGGAAAGGACGGGGGATTAGCCAAAAACATTCAGTACTTC TRBV7-9 - - TRBJ2-4 16
CASSASYGYTF TGTGCCAGCAGCGCCAGCTATGGCTACACCTTC TRBV9 - - TRBJ1-2 11
CAWSVSYEQYF TGTGCCTGGAGTGTCAGCTACGAGCAGTACTTC TRBV30 - - TRBJ2-7 11
CASSPPGTGGRNTEAFF TGTGCCAGCAGTCCTCCCGGGACAGGGGGTCGGAACACTGAAGCTTTCTTT TRBV25-1 TRBD1 - TRBJ1-1 17
CAISGAQLRGDTEAFF TGTGCCATCAGTGGTGCCCAGTTGCGGGGGGACACTGAAGCTTTCTTT TRBV10-3 - - TRBJ1-1 16
CSVEDVVTGELFF TGCAGCGTTGAAGATGTAGTCACCGGGGAGCTGTTTTTT TRBV29-1 - once TRBJ2-2 13
CASSYSYSGLQETQYF TGTGCCAGCAGTTATTCCTATAGCGGACTCCAAGAGACCCAGTACTTC TRBV6-5 - - TRBJ2-5 16
CASSAPGGGYQPQHF TGTGCCAGCAGCGCCCCTGGGGGGGGCTATCAGCCCCAGCATTTT TRBV6-1 - - TRBJ1-5 15
CASSMNRNTEAFF TGTGCCAGTAGTATGAACAGGAACACTGAAGCTTTCTTT TRBV19 - - TRBJ1-1 13
CASTHVSGANVLTF TGTGCCAGCACCCATGTCTCTGGGGCCAACGTCCTGACTTTC TRBV5-6 - - TRBJ2-6 14
CASSLEPTGSHGYTF TGTGCCAGCAGCTTAGAACCTACAGGTAGTCATGGCTACACCTTC TRBV7-6 - - TRBJ1-2 15
CATSRDRNYGYTF TGTGCCACCAGCAGAGACAGAAACTATGGCTACACCTTC TRBV15 - few TRBJ1-2 13
CASSLRGEAFF TGTGCCAGCAGCTTGCGGGGTGAAGCTTTCTTT TRBV5-5 - - TRBJ1-1 11
CASSHPPGQGRNEQYF TGTGCCAGCAGCCATCCCCCCGGACAGGGTCGCAACGAGCAGTACTTC TRBV7-9 TRBD1 - TRBJ2-7 16
CASSQGTAISYGYTF TGCGCCAGCAGCCAAGGGACAGCTATATCCTATGGCTACACCTTC TRBV4-3 - - TRBJ1-2 15
CASSSKDGDRGHVDTQYF TGTGCCAGCAGCTCCAAGGACGGGGACAGGGGGCATGTAGATACGCAGTATTTT TRBV13 TRBD1 - TRBJ2-3 18
CASSSITGAQYF TGTGCCAGCAGTTCTATTACTGGGGCGCAGTACTTC TRBV28 - - TRBJ2-7 12
CASSSEQHNEQFF TGTGCCAGCAGCTCCGAACAGCACAATGAGCAGTTCTTC TRBV6-1 - few TRBJ2-1 13
CASSLGANTEAFF TGTGCCAGCAGTTTGGGGGCGAACACTGAAGCTTTCTTT TRBV28 - few TRBJ1-1 13
CASSLAVPGGLAGGGEQFF TGCGCCAGCAGCTTGGCCGTTCCCGGAGGACTAGCGGGGGGTGGAGAGCAGTTCTTC TRBV5-1 TRBD2 - TRBJ2-1 19
CASSCLGGAGELFF TGTGCCAGCAGCTGTCTTGGGGGGGCCGGGGAGCTGTTTTTT TRBV5-7 TRBD2 - TRBJ2-2 14
CASSPREAYGYTF TGTGCCAGCAGCCCCCGGGAAGCCTATGGCTACACCTTC TRBV11-1 - - TRBJ1-2 13
CASSQVAGGSNEQYF TGCGCCAGCAGCCAAGTAGCGGGGGGGTCTAACGAGCAGTACTTC TRBV4-1 TRBD2 - TRBJ2-7 15
CASSATGMETQYF TGTGCCAGCAGCGCGACAGGGATGGAGACCCAGTACTTC TRBV11-3 TRBD1 - TRBJ2-5 13
CASSQDPATGGSSTDTQYF TGCGCCAGCAGCCAAGATCCGGCTACAGGGGGTTCTAGCACAGATACGCAGTATTTT TRBV4-1 TRBD1 once TRBJ2-3 19
CASSFELAGINEQYF TGTGCCAGCAGCTTCGAACTAGCGGGGATAAACGAGCAGTACTTC TRBV5-6 TRBD2 - TRBJ2-7 15
CASSTGKKGYGYTF TGTGCCAGCTCTACAGGGAAGAAGGGCTATGGCTACACCTTC TRBV18 - - TRBJ1-2 14
CASKQPKAESSPLHF TGTGCCAGCAAACAGCCTAAGGCCGAGTCATCACCCCTCCACTTT TRBV28 - - TRBJ1-6 15
CASSPLSDRGYGYTF TGTGCCAGCTCACCACTCTCGGACAGGGGATATGGCTACACCTTC TRBV18 TRBD1 few TRBJ1-2 15
CASTHAQGVNYGYTF TGTGCCAGCACCCACGCCCAGGGTGTAAACTATGGCTACACCTTC TRBV6-6 - - TRBJ1-2 15
CASSLFGANTGELFF TGCGCCAGCAGCCTATTCGGGGCGAACACCGGGGAGCTGTTTTTT TRBV4-3 - - TRBJ2-2 15
CASSLGTDAPIFNEQFF TGTGCCAGCAGCTTAGGGACAGATGCCCCTATATTCAATGAGCAGTTCTTC TRBV5-6 TRBD1 - TRBJ2-1 17
CASSLEAGGTEAFF TGTGCCAGCAGCTTAGAGGCAGGAGGGACTGAAGCTTTCTTT TRBV11-2 - - TRBJ1-1 14
CASSLPWQGLMNTEAFF TGTGCCAGCAGCTTACCCTGGCAGGGCCTCATGAACACTGAAGCTTTCTTT TRBV7-9 - few TRBJ1-1 17
CASTGGHAGADTQYF TGTGCCAGCACAGGGGGACATGCTGGCGCAGATACGCAGTATTTT TRBV2 TRBD1 - TRBJ2-3 15
CASSTSGHEQFF TGTGCCAGCAGTACTAGCGGGCATGAGCAGTTCTTC TRBV28 TRBD2 - TRBJ2-1 12
CASSLSPSPVSYNEQFF TGTGCCAGCAGTTTATCGCCTAGCCCCGTTTCCTACAATGAGCAGTTCTTC TRBV27 - - TRBJ2-1 17
CASSQADRGRGYTF TGCGCCAGCAGCCAAGCGGACAGGGGTAGGGGCTACACCTTC TRBV4-1 TRBD1 - TRBJ1-2 14
CASSRHGLAGEGEQYF TGCGCCAGCAGCCGACATGGACTAGCGGGGGAAGGCGAGCAGTACTTC TRBV4-1 TRBD2 - TRBJ2-7 16
CASSSGEVDTQYF TGTGCCAGCAGTTCGGGGGAGGTAGATACGCAGTATTTT TRBV28 - - TRBJ2-3 13
CASSSGGTYEQYF TGTGCCAGCAGTTCAGGGGGCACCTACGAGCAGTACTTC TRBV6-1 TRBD1 - TRBJ2-7 13
CASSPPGLSYEQYF TGTGCCAGCAGTCCTCCGGGACTCTCCTACGAGCAGTACTTC TRBV27 - - TRBJ2-7 14
CASSLLPDPRGRTDTQYF TGTGCCAGCAGCTTACTCCCCGACCCGAGGGGGCGCACAGATACGCAGTATTTT TRBV7-9 TRBD1 - TRBJ2-3 18
CASSYGEGVHYGYTF TGTGCCAGCAGTTACGGGGAGGGTGTTCACTATGGCTACACCTTC TRBV6-6 - - TRBJ1-2 15
CASSQRQFSYEQYF TGTGCCAGCAGTCAAAGACAGTTCTCCTACGAGCAGTACTTC TRBV6-5 - - TRBJ2-7 14
CASFTQGGNEQFF TGCGCCAGCTTTACCCAAGGGGGCAATGAGCAGTTCTTC TRBV5-1 - - TRBJ2-1 13
CAWRTSGTGNGYTF TGTGCCTGGAGAACCTCCGGGACAGGGAATGGCTACACCTTC TRBV30 TRBD1 - TRBJ1-2 14
CASSLELAGSYEQYF TGTGCCAGCAGTTTAGAACTAGCGGGGTCATACGAGCAGTACTTC TRBV27 TRBD2 once TRBJ2-7 15
CASSSQGGSYEQYF TGTGCCAGCAGTTCCCAGGGGGGAAGCTACGAGCAGTACTTC TRBV6-5 - - TRBJ2-7 14
CAIKAGTSAGETQYF TGTGCCATCAAGGCCGGGACTAGCGCTGGGGAGACCCAGTACTTC TRBV10-3 TRBD2 - TRBJ2-5 15
CASSLAGSGNTIYF TGCGCCAGCAGCTTGGCGGGGTCTGGAAACACCATATATTTT TRBV5-1 - - TRBJ1-3 14
CASSLLGGNQPQHF TGTGCCAGCAGCTTGTTAGGGGGTAATCAGCCCCAGCATTTT TRBV5-5 - - TRBJ1-5 14
CASRTITGLTGELFF TGCGCCAGCAGGACCATTACAGGGTTGACCGGGGAGCTGTTTTTT TRBV4-1 - - TRBJ2-2 15
CASSSSRTGGYEQYF TGTGCCAGCAGCTCCTCCCGGACAGGGGGCTACGAGCAGTACTTC TRBV7-9 TRBD1 - TRBJ2-7 15